A single sample is the source of the 8 T cell receptor beta chains below, sequenced in a study of control samples from healthy donors and cancer patients. TCRdb's copy holds only in-frame clones and misses some; the assay was immunoSEQ multiplex PCR. Among approximately 70,000 clones listed, 90% were seen once. The material sequenced was PBMCs. Receptors were obtained from a woman aged 50 to 65 with colorectal cancer.

V is TRBV18 and J is TRBJ1-1; no clear D. CDR3 length equals 11 residues. V gave up 6 bases and J gave up 5 bases, with 7 bases separating them. Germline V gene sequence: CDR1 KGHSH, CDR2 LQKENI. In nucleotides, the CDR3 is TGTGCCAGCTCCGTGGGAACTGAAGCTTTCTTT. It codes for CASSVGTEAFF. The whole variable domain, remainder taken from reference TRBV18 and TRBJ1-1, is NAGVMQNPRHLVRRRGQEARLRCSPMKGHSHVYWYRQLPEEGLKFMVYLQKENIIDESGMPKERFSAEFPKEGPSILRIQQVVRGDSAAYFCASSVGTEAFFGQGTRLTVV.

This chain joins TRBV19 and TRBJ2-1, with TRBD2 as a possible D gene (5 bases). The V gene lost 5 bases and the J gene lost 4 bases, with 15 bases spanning the gap. The CDR3 is 15 amino acids. Germline-derived CDR1 and CDR2 are LNHDA and SQIVND (reference sequence). The chain's CDR3 is CASSPSAEVYNEQFF. The CDR3, as DNA: TGTGCCAGTAGTCCCTCGGCGGAGGTATACAATGAGCAGTTCTTC.

This chain connects TRBV7-2 to TRBJ2-7, with D perhaps matching TRBD1 or TRBD2 (7 bases each). Deletions cut 1 base from V and 5 bases from J, with 15 bases between. Germline V lookup: CDR1 SGHTA, CDR2 FQGNSA. The CDR3 extends over 15 amino acids. The CDR3 spells CASSLVAGGVNEQYF. DNA for the CDR3: TGTGCCAGCAGCTTAGTGGCAGGGGGGGTAAACGAGCAGTACTTC.

This clone was detected only once. The rearrangement joins TRBV7-3 to TRBJ1-2, with D perhaps matching TRBD1 (6 bases). The CDR3 has 13 residues. V lost 1 base and J lost 5, with 8 bases in between. The germline V gene has CDR1 SGHTA and CDR2 FQGTGA. CDR3 sequence (DNA): TGTGCCAGCAGCTTAAACAGGGATTATGGCTACACCTTC. This translates into CASSLNRDYGYTF.

CDR3 residues: CASRPHQNTEAFF. CDR3 in DNA: TGTGCCAGCAGGCCCCACCAGAACACTGAAGCTTTCTTT. The chain combines TRBV27 with TRBJ1-1; no definite D call. Germline V gives CDR1 MNHEY, CDR2 SMNVEV (reference sequence). Trimming removed 6 bases at V and 1 base at J, with 9 bases between. The length of the CDR3 is 13 residues.

The gene calls are TRBV10-2 and TRBJ2-7; 8 positions match TRBD2. The V gene end was trimmed by 0 bases and the J gene end by 3 bases; junction bases not matched to a gene: 7. This CDR3 comprises 16 residues. The germline V gene has CDR1 WSHSY and CDR2 SAAADI. CDR3 residues: CASSESRLALGYEQYF. CDR3 coding DNA: TGCGCCAGCAGTGAGTCGAGACTAGCGTTGGGCTACGAGCAGTACTTC.

The J gene is TRBJ1-1, the V gene TRBV6-5; D may be TRBD1 (5 bases). Trimming removed 6 bases at V and 6 bases at J, with 20 bases between. From germline, CDR1 is MNHEY and CDR2 SVGAGI. The CDR3 runs 15 residues. The CDR3: CASSRRQRRAAEAFF. CDR3 nucleotide sequence: TGTGCCAGCAGCCGACGACAGAGGAGGGCCGCTGAAGCTTTCTTT.

The gene calls are TRBV11-2 and TRBJ1-4; a possible D gene is TRBD1 (5 bases). Germline V CDR1 and CDR2: SGHAT, FQNNGV. The V and J ends lost 5 bases and 5 bases respectively, with 12 bases between them. CDR3 length equals 14 residues. CDR3 in amino acids: CASSQGRGNEKLFF. CDR3 bases: TGTGCCAGCAGCCAGGGACGGGGGAATGAAAAACTGTTTTTT.